What follows are 28 T cell receptor beta chains derived from one specimen sequenced in a study of TIL therapy for anti-PD-1-resistant metastatic lung cancer. The libraries were made with immunoSEQ v3. Here immunoSEQ multiplex PCR was the method, and the copy in TCRdb shows in-frame clones only, minus some. The table shows more than 25,000 clones, with 72% occurring only once. This sample's time point: pre-treatment sample, taken before nivolumab and TIL therapy. The tumor samples were excised metastases, mostly pleural nodules or supraclavicular lymph nodes. This specimen consisted of tumor tissue, obtained at baseline. These receptors originate from a person aged 25 to 80 with non-small cell lung cancer.

The chain combines TRBV6-5 with TRBJ1-1; D gene ambiguous. V lost 5 bases and J lost 3, with 10 bases in between. Germline V lookup: CDR1 MNHEY, CDR2 SVGAGI. The CDR3 length is 13 residues. The CDR3 is CASSRNIYTEAFF. The CDR3 nucleotides are TGTGCCAGCAGTCGGAATATATACACTGAAGCTTTCTTT.

The chain couples TRBV19 to TRBJ1-1, with D possibly TRBD1 on 5 matching bases. Trimming shortened V by 2 bases and J by 1 base, and 5 bases separated the two germline ends. The CDR3 totals 13 residues. CDR1 is LNHDA and CDR2 is SQIVND in the germline V gene (reference sequence). The chain's CDR3 is CASSIQGNTEAFF. The CDR3 DNA reads as TGTGCCAGTAGTATACAGGGGAACACTGAAGCTTTCTTT.

The rearrangement links TRBV6-1 to TRBJ2-5; the match to TRBD2 covers 7 bases. The CDR3 has 13 amino acids. CDR1 MNHNS and CDR2 SASEGT come from the germline V gene. DNA of the CDR3: TGTACGACGGCGGGGGAGGTGCGAGAGACCCAGTACTTC. Amino acid sequence: CTTAGEVRETQYF.

This clone was found once. The J gene is TRBJ2-5, the V gene TRBV4-3; D may be TRBD1 or TRBD2 (5 bases each). This CDR3 comprises 14 residues. Germline assignment: CDR1 LGHNA and CDR2 YSLEER. Trimming shortened V by 5 bases and J by 2 bases, and 12 bases separated the two germline ends. The CDR3 reads CASSSGREQETQYF. The DNA of the CDR3 is TGCGCCAGCAGCTCGGGACGGGAACAAGAGACCCAGTACTTC.

The V gene is TRBV7-2, the J gene TRBJ1-6; D ambiguous. The V and J ends lost 2 bases and 6 bases respectively, with 8 bases between them. The CDR3 is made up of 14 amino acids. The germline gives CDR1 SGHTA, CDR2 FQGNSA. Here the CDR3 reads CASSLRPINSPLHF. CDR3 DNA: TGTGCCAGCAGCTTACGGCCGATTAATTCACCCCTCCACTTT.

This sequence joins TRBV5-1 and TRBJ2-3; weak D call: TRBD2 (5 bases). Germline CDR1 reads SGHRS; CDR2 reads YFSETQ. V gave up 0 bases and J gave up 0 bases, with 8 bases separating them. The CDR3 runs to 15 residues. This chain's CDR3 is CASSLAGVSTDTQYF. The CDR3 DNA reads as TGCGCCAGCAGCTTGGCCGGGGTCAGCACAGATACGCAGTATTTT. Full variable domain (outside the CDR3, taken from reference TRBV5-1 and TRBJ2-3): KAGVTQTPRYLIKTRGQQVTLSCSPISGHRSVSWYQQTPGQGLQFLFEYFSETQRNKGNFPGRFSGRQFSNSRSEMNVSTLELGDSALYLCASSLAGVSTDTQYFGPGTRLTVL.

The chain recombines TRBV5-6 with TRBJ2-7; D possibly corresponds to TRBD2 (6 bases). CDR1 is SGHDT and CDR2 is YYEEEE in the germline V gene. V was cut by 3 bases and J by 4 bases, with 20 bases left in between. The CDR3 is 16 amino acids. The CDR3 nucleotides read TGTGCCAGCAGCTCCGGACTATCAACAAGATTGTACGAGCAGTACTTC. Translation gives CASSSGLSTRLYEQYF.

The J gene is TRBJ2-3, the V gene TRBV4-3; D unclear. The CDR3 covers 14 residues. Germline CDR1 is LGHNA and CDR2 is YSLEER. V dropped 3 bases and J dropped 7 bases, with 14 bases sitting between them. CDR3 amino acids: CASSQGRATNTQYF. Written as DNA, the CDR3 is TGCGCCAGCAGCCAGGGAAGGGCTACCAATACGCAGTATTTT.

The V call is TRBV19, the J call TRBJ2-1; D may correspond to TRBD1 or TRBD2 (5 bases each). Germline V gene data show CDR1 as LNHDA and CDR2 as SQIVND (reference sequence). The V and J ends lost 2 bases and 4 bases respectively, with 12 bases between them. CDR3 length: 15 residues. DNA for the CDR3: TGTGCCAGTAGTATACGGACGGGGCGATACAATGAGCAGTTCTTC. This sequence encodes CASSIRTGRYNEQFF.

The V call is TRBV10-3, the J call TRBJ2-1, with 11 nucleotides matching TRBD1. This CDR3 contains 14 residues. Trimming took 6 bases from V and 7 from J; bases not matched to a gene: 5. Germline V gene sequence: CDR1 ENHRY, CDR2 SYGVKD. CDR3 amino acids: CAIRGTGGTNEQFF. DNA of the CDR3: TGTGCCATCAGAGGGACAGGGGGGACAAATGAGCAGTTCTTC.

This clone came up once. In DNA, the CDR3 is TGTGCCAGCAGTTACTCAGAGATGTACAATGAGCAGTTCTTC. The encoded protein is CASSYSEMYNEQFF. The chain joins TRBV6-6 to TRBJ2-1; D ambiguous. V was pared by 0 bases and J by 4 bases, with 7 bases between. CDR3 length: 14 amino acids. Per the germline V gene, CDR1 is MNHNY and CDR2 is SVGAGI (reference sequence).

CDR3 residues: CASRRRTGELFF. Written as DNA, the CDR3 is TGTGCCAGCAGACGGAGAACCGGGGAGCTGTTTTTT. This rearrangement joins TRBV6-1 to TRBJ2-2; D is uncertain. This CDR3 is built from 12 residues. CDR1 and CDR2 from the germline V gene are MNHNS and SASEGT. V lost 6 bases, J lost 5 bases, and 7 bases lay in between.

Concerning this clone: Other DNA variants within this sample encode the same CDR3. CDR3 sequence reads: CATSRDGADSHPYGYTF. CDR3 coding DNA: TGTGCCACCAGCAGAGATGGGGCGGACAGTCACCCCTATGGCTACACCTTC. The rearrangement joins TRBV15 to TRBJ1-2; tentative D call: TRBD1 (6 bases). There are 17 residues in the CDR3. Trimming cost V 0 bases and J 4 bases, with 18 bases left between them. Germline CDR1 reads LNHNV; CDR2 reads YYDKDF (reference sequence).

This clone was seen only a few times. V and J are TRBV23-1 and TRBJ2-7, with 7 bases fitting TRBD1. TRBV23-1 is assigned to the ORF class and has an uncertain function. Losses at the gene ends were 2 bases for V and 5 bases for J; bases not matched to a gene: 15. The CDR3 is 17 residues long. CDR3 in DNA: TGCGCCAGCAGTCAACCCCCATCACAGGGGCGCAGGGACGAGCAGTACTTC. Translation: CASSQPPSQGRRDEQYF.

The J gene is TRBJ1-1, the V gene TRBV27; D unresolved. The V end lost 5 bases, the J end lost 5 bases, and 12 bases lay between the germline ends. This CDR3 region has 13 residues. CDR1 and CDR2 (germline): MNHEY, SMNVEV (reference sequence). CDR3 coding DNA: TGTGCCAGCAGTAGAGCAAGGGTTACTGAAGCTTTCTTT. Residues: CASSRARVTEAFF.

As concerns this clone: At one end the junction does not follow the germline gene, possibly because of a read error. This chain uses TRBV7-7 with TRBJ2-3; 7 nucleotides match TRBD1. The CDR3 covers 13 residues. Per germline, CDR1 SSHAT and CDR2 FNYEAQ (reference sequence). CDR3 residues: CASSTTGYDTQYF. The CDR3 DNA follows: TGTGCTAGCAGCACGACAGGGTACGATACGCAGTATTTT. Complete variable domain (other parts from reference TRBV7-7 and TRBJ2-3): GAGVSQSPRYKVTKRGQDVTLRCDPISSHATLYWYQQALGQGPEFLTYFNYEAQPDKSGLPSDRFSAERPEGSISTLTIQRTEQRDSAMYRCASSTTGYDTQYFGPGTRLTVL.

The genes are TRBV11-2 and TRBJ1-4; D may be TRBD1 (5 bases). Trimming shortened V by 2 bases and J by 1 base, and 14 bases separated the two germline ends. CDR3 length: 17 residues. Germline assignment: CDR1 SGHAT and CDR2 FQNNGV. The CDR3 sequence is CASSLWGGELTNEKLFF. CDR3 nucleotide sequence: TGTGCCAGCAGCTTATGGGGGGGGGAACTAACTAATGAAAAACTGTTTTTT.

This chain links TRBV20-1 with TRBJ2-1, with D unclear. This CDR3 comprises 10 residues. V was cut by 2 bases and J by 6 bases, with 2 bases left in between. CDR1 and CDR2 from the germline V gene are DFQATT and SNEGSKA (reference sequence). The CDR3 coding sequence is TGCAGTGCTAGATTCAATGAGCAGTTCTTC. Translated: CSARFNEQFF.

This clone was seen a handful of times. The chain combines TRBV7-3 with TRBJ2-7; 7 positions match TRBD1. CDR1 is SGHTA, CDR2 FQGTGA, per germline. With V trimmed by 5 bases and J by 9 bases, 4 bases remained unmatched. The CDR3 covers 11 residues. CDR3 nucleotides: TGTGCCAGCAGCCCGGGACAGCTGCAGTACTTC. It specifies CASSPGQLQYF. Supplemented by reference TRBV7-3 and TRBJ2-7, the full variable domain reads GAGVSQTPSNKVTEKGKYVELRCDPISGHTALYWYRQSLGQGPEFLIYFQGTGAADDSGLPNDRFFAVRPEGSVSTLKIQRTERGDSAVYLCASSPGQLQYFGPGTRLTVT.

The table lists this clone with a count of one. This sequence joins TRBV2 and TRBJ2-3; 7 positions agree with TRBD2. The V segment lost 3 bases and the J segment 5 bases; nucleotides outside the gene matches: 5. The CDR3 spans 14 residues. Germline V gene data show CDR1 as SNHLY and CDR2 as FYNNEI. The CDR3 sequence: CASSDLGLIDTQYF. The CDR3 bases are TGTGCCAGCAGTGATTTGGGACTAATAGATACGCAGTATTTT.

This chain joins TRBV7-6 and TRBJ1-4; D not certain. This CDR3 spans 14 amino acids. V was shortened by 1 base and J by 8 bases, with 11 bases between the two germline ends. The germline V gene encodes CDR1 SGHVS and CDR2 FNYEAQ. The CDR3 is CASSLGLGEEKLFF. The CDR3 bases are TGTGCCAGCAGCTTAGGACTTGGGGAAGAAAAACTGTTTTTT. The variable domain in full, completed from reference TRBV7-6 and TRBJ1-4, reads GAGVSQSPRYKVTKRGQDVALRCDPISGHVSLYWYRQALGQGPEFLTYFNYEAQQDKSGLPNDRFSAERPEGSISTLTIQRTEQRDSAMYRCASSLGLGEEKLFFGSGTQLSVL.

J is TRBJ1-2 and V is TRBV6-1, with a tentative D call TRBD1 (5 bases). The CDR3 is 14 residues long. With 0 bases removed from V and 2 bases from J, the gap between germline ends came to 7 bases. Germline V gene lookup returns CDR1 MNHNS and CDR2 SASEGT. The CDR3 region has the DNA TGTGCCAGCAGTGAAGCAGGGGTGAACTATGGCTACACCTTC. This sequence encodes CASSEAGVNYGYTF.

The rearrangement joins TRBV5-4 to TRBJ2-3; 10 positions match TRBD2. The V gene end was trimmed by 0 bases and the J gene end by 1 base; junction bases not matched to a gene: 2. In germline, CDR1 is SGHNT, CDR2 YYREEE (reference sequence). The length of the CDR3 is 16 residues. The CDR3 sequence: CASSLVLAGGTDTQYF. The CDR3 bases are TGTGCCAGCAGCTTGGTTCTAGCGGGGGGCACAGATACGCAGTATTTT.

The chain employs TRBV18 and TRBJ2-1; the D is unclear. The CDR3 contains 13 residues. Germline CDR1 reads KGHSH; CDR2 reads LQKENI. V gave up 5 bases and J gave up 5 bases, with 10 bases separating them. Written as DNA, the CDR3 is TGTGCCAGCTCAGACGGCGCAAACAATGAGCAGTTCTTC. It specifies CASSDGANNEQFF.

The rearrangement joins TRBV5-1 to TRBJ2-5, with D maybe TRBD1 (5 bases). Germline values: CDR1 SGHRS, CDR2 YFSETQ. V lost 6 bases to trimming and J lost 4 bases, with 13 bases between them. The CDR3 is 13 amino acids. CDR3 sequence reads: CASKDSSLETQYF. DNA of the CDR3: TGCGCCAGCAAAGACAGTTCGTTAGAGACCCAGTACTTC.

This clone was observed once. This chain joins TRBV2 and TRBJ2-5; D remains unclear. The end of the DNA fits TRBJ2-7 better, so the J call may be wrong. This CDR3 region has 14 residues. The germline CDR1 and CDR2 sequences are SNHLY and FYNNEI. CDR3 amino acids: CAVQYLDLSYEQYF. For the CDR3, the DNA is TGTGCCGTACAATACCTGGACCTCTCCTACGAGCAGTACTTC.

In DNA, the CDR3 is TGTGCCAGCACCGGACAGACCTCCTCTGGAAACACCATATATTTT. Amino acids: CASTGQTSSGNTIYF. V and J are TRBV6-1 and TRBJ1-3; weak D call: TRBD1 (6 bases). This CDR3 is 15 amino acids long. Trimming left V 7 bases short and J 0 bases short, with 13 bases between. Germline CDR1 MNHNS, CDR2 SASEGT.

This chain connects TRBV4-1 to TRBJ1-1; possibly TRBD1 for D (6 bases). Germline V lookup: CDR1 MGHRA, CDR2 YSYEKL. V gave up 4 bases and J gave up 4 bases, with 16 bases separating them. The CDR3 runs 15 residues. CDR3 coding DNA: TGCGCCAGCAGCCTATCAGGGCAGGGGAGCACTGAAGCTTTCTTT. This gives the protein CASSLSGQGSTEAFF.